In its sample, the clone carrying this T cell receptor beta chain was seen a few times. Its antigen is undetermined. This sample's treatment: some 20 received Ad26.COV2.S at low or high dose, single or two shots; 5 received placebo; per-sample allocation not given. At day 63 after the first vaccine or placebo injection, samples were drawn. In Boston, an adult donor aged 18-55 years took part. This sample was taken from a study of Ad26.COV2.S vaccination and SARS-CoV-2 variants. Study information: Administration of Ad26.COV2.S was intramuscular, either once or twice 56 days apart.

Unmatched junction bases numbered 4, after V lost 4 bases and J lost 4 bases. The CDR3 contains 14 residues. Germline CDR1 reads LGHDT; CDR2 reads YNNKEL (reference sequence). TCRdb's table, derived via immunoSEQ multiplex PCR, lists solely in-frame clones and lacks some. The sample includes hundreds of thousands of clones, 89% of them seen just once. General study results and limits: Compared with placebo recipients, vaccine recipients had higher spike-specific TCR breadth. Non-spike TCR breadth showed similarity between vaccine and placebo recipients.

The V and J genes are TRBV3-1 (or the pseudogene TRBV3-2) and TRBJ1-5; TRBD1 matches at 7 bases. The source was peripheral blood, collected in a trial of Ad26.COV2.S vaccine versus placebo. This receptor was identified in a person aged 18-60 years who received the Ad26.COV2.S COVID-19 vaccine or a placebo. CDR3 protein: CASSPGQINQPQHF. The CDR3 nucleotides read TGTGCCAGCAGCCCGGGACAGATAAATCAGCCCCAGCATTTT.